This T cell receptor beta chain was captured in a study of Ad26.COV2.S vaccination and SARS-CoV-2 variants. Study context: Intramuscular Ad26.COV2.S doses were given once or twice, 56 days apart. Points from the study as a whole: The study found similar non-spike TCR breadth in vaccine and placebo recipients. Spike-specific TCR breadth was greater after Ad26.COV2.S than placebo.

Worth noting for this clone: Its antigen is currently unknown.

Specified treatment: 19 received Ad26.COV2.S at low or high dose, single or two shots; roughly five received placebo; per-sample allocation not given. Collection of the samples took place on day 63 after the first injection of vaccine or placebo. Vaccine was an Ad26 vector expressing Wuhan-strain SARS-CoV-2 spike. This CDR3 spans 14 amino acids. Germline-derived CDR1 and CDR2 are SGHTA and FQGNSA. The V gene lost 5 bases and the J gene lost 4 bases, with 14 bases spanning the gap. Produced via immunoSEQ multiplex PCR; TCRdb's table is partial and in-frame only. The data show 300,000 to 400,000 clones, with about 86% seen just once and 1.9% held by the top ten.

Sequenced material: peripheral blood, taken in a trial of Ad26.COV2.S vaccine versus placebo. The rearrangement joins TRBV7-2 to TRBJ1-1; the D is unclear. The TCR comes from a person aged 18-65 years who received the Ad26.COV2.S COVID-19 vaccine or a placebo. In nucleotides, the CDR3 is TGTGCCAGCAGCCAGTACGAATTAAGCACTGAAGCTTTCTTT. Translated: CASSQYELSTEAFF.